This T cell receptor beta chain was captured by sequencing in a study of T cell responses to AZD1222 COVID-19 vaccine. On this clone: The antigen remains unidentified.

Points from the study as a whole: Repertoires were sampled only after the peak T cell response. Dominant CD4 TCR responses targeted spike regions 160-218 and 743-854. In the spike-specific TCR repertoire, nearly half reportedly target unmutated variant regions. White British people made up most donors, females outnumbered males, and clonal diversity was possibly underestimated.

The repertoire was sequenced with immunoSEQ multiplex PCR; TCRdb's copy has only in-frame clones and lacks some. The top ten clones hold approximately 22% of a sample with about 49,000 clones, 65% to 85% of them seen once. This material consisted of peripheral blood, taken on day 0 of MenACWY control vaccination. The TCR comes from an adult in good health.

In DNA, the CDR3 is TGTGCCTGGAGTGTAGGACAGAACCCAAGCTCCTATAATTCACCCCTCCACTTT. Translated: CAWSVGQNPSSYNSPLHF. The chain carries TRBV30 and TRBJ1-6; weak D call: TRBD1 (6 bases). The CDR3 extends over 18 amino acids. Per the germline V gene, CDR1 is GTSNPN and CDR2 is SVGIG (reference sequence). Trimming left V 0 bases short and J 0 bases short, with 15 bases between. The full variable domain, in which reference TRBV30 and TRBJ1-6 provide the parts outside the CDR3, is SQTIHQWPATLVQPVGSPLSLECTVEGTSNPNLYWYRQAAGRGLQLLFYSVGIGQISSEVPQNLSASRPQDRQFILSSKKLLLSDSGFYLCAWSVGQNPSSYNSPLHFGNGTRLTVT.